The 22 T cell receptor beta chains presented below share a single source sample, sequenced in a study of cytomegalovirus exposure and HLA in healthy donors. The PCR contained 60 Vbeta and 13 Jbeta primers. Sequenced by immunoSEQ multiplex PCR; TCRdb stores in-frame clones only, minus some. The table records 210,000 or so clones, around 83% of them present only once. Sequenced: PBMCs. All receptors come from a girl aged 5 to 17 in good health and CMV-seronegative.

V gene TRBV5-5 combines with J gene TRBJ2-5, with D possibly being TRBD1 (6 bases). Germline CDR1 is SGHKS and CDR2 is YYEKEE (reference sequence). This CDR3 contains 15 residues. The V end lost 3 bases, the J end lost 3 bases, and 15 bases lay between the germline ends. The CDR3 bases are TGTGCCAGCAGCTACAGCGGACAGAGGGAAGAGACCCAGTACTTC. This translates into CASSYSGQREETQYF.

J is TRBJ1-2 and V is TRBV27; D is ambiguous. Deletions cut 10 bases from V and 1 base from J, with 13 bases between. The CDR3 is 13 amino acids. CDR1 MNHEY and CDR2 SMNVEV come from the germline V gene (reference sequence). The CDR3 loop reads CATRPYVNYGYTF. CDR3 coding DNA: TGTGCCACCCGCCCCTATGTTAACTATGGCTACACCTTC.

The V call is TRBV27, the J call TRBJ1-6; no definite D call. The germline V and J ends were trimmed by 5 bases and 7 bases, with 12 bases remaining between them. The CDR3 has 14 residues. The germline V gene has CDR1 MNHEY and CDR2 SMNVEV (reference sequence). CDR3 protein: CASSAGILNSPLHF. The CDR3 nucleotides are TGTGCCAGCAGTGCCGGGATCCTGAATTCACCCCTCCACTTT.

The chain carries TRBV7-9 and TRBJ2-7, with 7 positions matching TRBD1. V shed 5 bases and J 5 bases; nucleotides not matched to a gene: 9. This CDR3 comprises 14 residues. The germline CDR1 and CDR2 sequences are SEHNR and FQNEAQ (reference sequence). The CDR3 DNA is TGTGCCAGCAGCAAACGACAGGGTAGGGACGAGCAGTACTTC. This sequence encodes CASSKRQGRDEQYF.

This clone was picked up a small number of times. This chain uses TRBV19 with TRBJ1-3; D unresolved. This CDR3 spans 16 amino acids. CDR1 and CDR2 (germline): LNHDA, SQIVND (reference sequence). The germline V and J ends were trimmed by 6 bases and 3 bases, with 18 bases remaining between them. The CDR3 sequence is CASRRGGASGGNTIYF. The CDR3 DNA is TGTGCCAGTAGACGGGGAGGAGCCTCTGGTGGAAACACCATATATTTT.

The CDR3 sequence is CASKAILNTEAFF. The CDR3 nucleotides are TGTGCCAGCAAAGCGATCCTGAACACTGAAGCTTTCTTT. The chain carries TRBV6-5 and TRBJ1-1; D is unclear. The CDR3 is made up of 13 amino acids. Trimming removed 7 bases at V and 0 bases at J, with 9 bases between. Germline CDR1 is MNHEY and CDR2 is SVGAGI.

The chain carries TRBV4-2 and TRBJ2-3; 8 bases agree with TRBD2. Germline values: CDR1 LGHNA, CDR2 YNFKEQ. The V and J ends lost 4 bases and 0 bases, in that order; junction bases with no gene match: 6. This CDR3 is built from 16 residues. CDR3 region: CASSLTSGSSTDTQYF. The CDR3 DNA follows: TGTGCCAGCAGCCTAACTAGCGGCTCTAGCACAGATACGCAGTATTTT.

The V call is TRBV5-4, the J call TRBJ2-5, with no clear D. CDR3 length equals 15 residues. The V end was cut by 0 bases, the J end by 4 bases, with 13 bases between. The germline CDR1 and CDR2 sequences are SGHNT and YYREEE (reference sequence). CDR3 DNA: TGTGCCAGCAGCTTGGACGGAGCACGAGGAGAGACCCAGTACTTC. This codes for CASSLDGARGETQYF.

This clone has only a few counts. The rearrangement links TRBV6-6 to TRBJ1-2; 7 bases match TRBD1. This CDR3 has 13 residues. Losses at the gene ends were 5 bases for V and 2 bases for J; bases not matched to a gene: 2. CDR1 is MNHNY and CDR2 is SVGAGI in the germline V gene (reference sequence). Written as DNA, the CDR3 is TGTGCCAGCAGTCGACAGGGCAACTATGGCTACACCTTC. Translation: CASSRQGNYGYTF.

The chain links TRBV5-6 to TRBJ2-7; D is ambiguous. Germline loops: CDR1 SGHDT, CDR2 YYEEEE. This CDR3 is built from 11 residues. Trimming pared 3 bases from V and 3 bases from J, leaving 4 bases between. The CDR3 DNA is TGTGCCAGCAGCTCGTACTACGAGCAGTACTTC. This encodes CASSSYYEQYF.

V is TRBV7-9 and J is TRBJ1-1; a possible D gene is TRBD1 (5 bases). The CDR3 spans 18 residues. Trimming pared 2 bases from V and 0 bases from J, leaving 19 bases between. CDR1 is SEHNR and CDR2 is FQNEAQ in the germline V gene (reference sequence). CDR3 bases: TGTGCCAGCAGCTTATTAGGTCACAGGAGAACCATGAACACTGAAGCTTTCTTT. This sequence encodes CASSLLGHRRTMNTEAFF.

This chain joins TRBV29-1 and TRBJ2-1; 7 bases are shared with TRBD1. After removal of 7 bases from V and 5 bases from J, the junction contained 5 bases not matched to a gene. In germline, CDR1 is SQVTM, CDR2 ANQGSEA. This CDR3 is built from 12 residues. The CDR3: CSARDRDNEQFF. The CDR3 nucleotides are TGCAGCGCTAGAGACAGGGACAATGAGCAGTTCTTC.

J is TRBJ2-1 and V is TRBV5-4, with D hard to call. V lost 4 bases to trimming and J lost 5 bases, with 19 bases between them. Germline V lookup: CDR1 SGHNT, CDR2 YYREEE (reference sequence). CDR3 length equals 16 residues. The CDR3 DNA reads TGTGCCAGCAGCCAAGGAACTAATTACCGAAACAATGAGCAGTTCTTC. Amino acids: CASSQGTNYRNNEQFF.

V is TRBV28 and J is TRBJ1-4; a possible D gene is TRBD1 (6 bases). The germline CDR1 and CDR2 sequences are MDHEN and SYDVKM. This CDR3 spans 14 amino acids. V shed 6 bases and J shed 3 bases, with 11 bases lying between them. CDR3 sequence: CASSRPGANEKLFF. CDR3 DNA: TGTGCCAGCAGCCGTCCAGGGGCTAATGAAAAACTGTTTTTT.

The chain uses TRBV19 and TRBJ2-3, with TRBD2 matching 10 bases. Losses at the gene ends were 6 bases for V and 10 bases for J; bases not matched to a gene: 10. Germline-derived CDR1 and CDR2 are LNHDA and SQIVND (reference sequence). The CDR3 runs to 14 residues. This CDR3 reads CASREREGLRAQYF. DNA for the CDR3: TGTGCCAGTAGGGAGCGGGAGGGCCTTCGGGCGCAGTATTTT.

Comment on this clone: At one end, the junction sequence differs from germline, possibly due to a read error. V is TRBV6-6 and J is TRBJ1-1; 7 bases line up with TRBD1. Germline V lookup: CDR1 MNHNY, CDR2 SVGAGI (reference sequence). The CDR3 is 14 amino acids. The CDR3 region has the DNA TGTGCCAGCAGTTTGGGACAGCTGTACACTGAAGCTCTCTTT. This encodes CASSLGQLYTEALF.

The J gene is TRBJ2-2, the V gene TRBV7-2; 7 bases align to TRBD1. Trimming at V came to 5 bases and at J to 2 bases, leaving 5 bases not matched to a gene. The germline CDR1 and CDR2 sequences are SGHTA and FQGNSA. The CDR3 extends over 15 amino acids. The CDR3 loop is CASSPQGLNTGELFF. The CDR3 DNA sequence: TGTGCCAGCAGCCCACAGGGGTTAAACACCGGGGAGCTGTTTTTT.

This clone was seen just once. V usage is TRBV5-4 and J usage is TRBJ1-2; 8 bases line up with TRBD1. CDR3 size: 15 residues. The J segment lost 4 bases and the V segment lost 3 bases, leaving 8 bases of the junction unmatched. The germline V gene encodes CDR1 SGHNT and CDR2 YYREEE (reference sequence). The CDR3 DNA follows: TGTGCCAGCAGCTCTGCAGGGGGCGCGGGCTATGGCTACACCTTC. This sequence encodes CASSSAGGAGYGYTF. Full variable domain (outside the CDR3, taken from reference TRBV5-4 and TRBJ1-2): ETGVTQSPTHLIKTRGQQVTLRCSSQSGHNTVSWYQQALGQGPQFIFQYYREEENGRGNFPPRFSGLQFPNYSSELNVNALELDDSALYLCASSSAGGAGYGYTFGSGTRLTVV.

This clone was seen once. DNA for the CDR3: TGTGCCAGCAGCCCGGGGACAGGTGGTGGGCAGCCCCAGCATTTT. Translation gives CASSPGTGGGQPQHF. The gene calls are TRBV28 and TRBJ1-5; TRBD1 aligns across 8 bases. V shed 6 bases, J shed 7 bases, and the junction held 11 bases outside the gene matches. The CDR3 runs 15 residues. Germline V gene data show CDR1 as MDHEN and CDR2 as SYDVKM.

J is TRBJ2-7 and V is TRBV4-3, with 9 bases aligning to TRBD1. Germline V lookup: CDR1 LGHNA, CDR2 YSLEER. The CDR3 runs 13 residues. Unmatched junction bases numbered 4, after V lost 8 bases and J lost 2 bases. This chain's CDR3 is CASGRDRAYEQYF. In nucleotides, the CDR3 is TGCGCCAGCGGCCGGGACAGGGCCTACGAGCAGTACTTC.

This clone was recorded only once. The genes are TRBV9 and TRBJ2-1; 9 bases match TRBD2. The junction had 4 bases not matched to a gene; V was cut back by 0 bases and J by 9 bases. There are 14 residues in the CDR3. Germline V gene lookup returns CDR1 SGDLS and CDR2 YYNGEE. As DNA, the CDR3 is TGTGCCAGCAGCGTAGGCGGGGGGGCCAGTGAGCAGTTCTTC. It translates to CASSVGGGASEQFF.

The CDR3 nucleotides read TGTGCCAGCAGTCCCGGGGGCTCCTACGAGCAGTACTTC. Translation: CASSPGGSYEQYF. This chain uses TRBV28 with TRBJ2-7, with D possibly matching TRBD2 (6 bases). The CDR3 loop spans 13 amino acids. The germline V and J ends were trimmed by 5 bases and 0 bases, with 8 bases remaining between them. Germline CDR1 MDHEN, CDR2 SYDVKM.